Shown below are 5 T cell receptor beta chains from a single sample sequenced in a study of shared clonotypes between healthy human individuals. TCRdb's copy holds only in-frame clones and misses some; the assay was immunoSEQ multiplex PCR. The sample includes over a million clones, over 95% seen only once; the top ten take 1.2%. The specimen was naive CD4+ T cells sorted from blood. As to subset: CD45RA+ positively selected. The receptor set was obtained from a man in his thirties or forties in good health.

The chain recombines TRBV10-1 with TRBJ1-1; the D is unclear. The CDR3 sequence is 13 residues long. Trimming removed 6 bases from V and 2 bases from J, with 10 bases in between. The germline gives CDR1 WNHNN, CDR2 SYGVQD (reference sequence). The CDR3 spells CASSLTPNTEAFF. The CDR3 bases are TGCGCCAGCAGCCTGACACCAAACACTGAAGCTTTCTTT.

J is TRBJ2-5 and V is TRBV7-2; 7 bases are a match to TRBD2. This CDR3 is 16 amino acids long. V was pared by 0 bases and J by 0 bases, with 4 bases of the junction left unmatched. Germline-derived CDR1 and CDR2 are SGHTA and FQGNSA. The DNA of the CDR3 is TGTGCCAGCAGCTTAGCGATCGGGGGGTACCAAGAGACCCAGTACTTC. Encoded protein: CASSLAIGGYQETQYF.

The chain has TRBV29-1 and TRBJ2-5; no clear D gene. This CDR3 has 13 residues. With 6 bases removed from V and 5 bases from J, the gap between germline ends came to 16 bases. The germline V gene has CDR1 SQVTM and CDR2 ANQGSEA. CDR3 residues: CSVAPTSVETQYF. The CDR3 nucleotides are TGCAGCGTGGCACCGACATCTGTGGAGACCCAGTACTTC. The whole variable domain, remainder taken from reference TRBV29-1 and TRBJ2-5, is SAVISQKPSRDICQRGTSLTIQCQVDSQVTMMFWYRQQPGQSLTLIATANQGSEATYESGFVIDKFPISRPNLTFSTLTVSNMSPEDSSIYLCSVAPTSVETQYFGPGTRLLVL.

The chain is built from TRBV28 and TRBJ2-6; D not resolved. Trimming pared 10 bases from V and 4 bases from J, leaving 17 bases between. The CDR3 totals 15 residues. CDR1 MDHEN and CDR2 SYDVKM come from the germline V gene. This chain's CDR3 is CATSLTVPGANVLTF. Written as DNA, the CDR3 is TGTGCCACCTCCCTTACAGTCCCCGGGGCCAACGTCCTGACTTTC.

This chain uses TRBV6-1 with TRBJ1-1, with 7 bases identical to TRBD1. Germline V CDR1 and CDR2: MNHNS, SASEGT. J lost 5 bases, V lost 0 bases, and 6 bases had no gene match. The CDR3 sequence is 15 residues long. The CDR3 loop is CASSEADRAGTEAFF. In nucleotides, the CDR3 is TGTGCCAGCAGTGAAGCCGACAGGGCAGGGACTGAAGCTTTCTTT.